The 8 T cell receptor beta chains listed next were all sequenced from one sample in a study of CD8 T cells in Susac syndrome. A quantity of 0.5 to 1 ug RNA underwent reverse transcription using random hexamers. TCRdb processed the immunoSEQ multiplex PCR reads anew with MiXCR; each CDR3 protein has one entry. The data contain tens of thousands of distinct CDR3 sequences, about 96% of them singletons. The sample taken for sequencing was CD8+ T cells from PBMCs. The receptor source for this set is a human donor with Susac syndrome.

This chain links TRBV25-1 with TRBJ2-1; TRBD1 is a possible D gene (6 bases). CDR3 length: 13 amino acids. The ends were cut back, 4 bases at V and 8 bases at J, with 12 bases in the middle. Germline V lookup: CDR1 MGHDK, CDR2 SYGVNS. The CDR3 region has the DNA TGTGCCAGCAGTGGACAGGTTTACCATGAGCAGTTCTTC. Translating it yields CASSGQVYHEQFF.

J is TRBJ2-7 and V is TRBV3-1; D is perhaps TRBD2 (5 bases). The germline V gene has CDR1 LGHDT and CDR2 YNNKEL (reference sequence). Deletions cut 1 base from V and 6 bases from J, with 13 bases between. The length of the CDR3 is 14 residues. The CDR3: CASSQVDSLREQYF. CDR3 DNA sequence: TGTGCCAGCAGCCAAGTGGACTCCCTTCGCGAGCAGTACTTC.

CDR3 coding DNA: TGTGCCAGCAGCCAAGGGTGGGGGAACACTGAAGCTTTCTTT. This encodes CASSQGWGNTEAFF. The chain has TRBV4-2 and TRBJ1-1; D gene uncertain. V dropped 1 base and J dropped 1 base, with 7 bases sitting between them. CDR1 is LGHNA and CDR2 is YNFKEQ in the germline V gene. This CDR3 spans 14 amino acids.

The chain uses TRBV6-5 and TRBJ1-2; D gene unclear. The length of the CDR3 is 15 residues. Trimming took off 0 bases at V and 4 bases at J, with 12 bases between the two ends. CDR1 MNHEY and CDR2 SVGAGI come from the germline V gene. The CDR3 bases are TGTGCCAGCAGTTACTCTACCGGGGTTACCTATGGCTACACCTTC. This translates into CASSYSTGVTYGYTF.

The J gene is TRBJ2-7, the V gene TRBV30, with D perhaps matching TRBD1 or TRBD2 (5 bases each). The CDR3 has 14 residues. V was clipped by 2 bases and J by 0 bases, with 11 bases between them. Germline V gene lookup returns CDR1 GTSNPN and CDR2 SVGIG (reference sequence). For the CDR3, the DNA is TGTGCCTGGAGTCGCAGGGCGGGCTCCTACGAGCAGTACTTC. Protein sequence: CAWSRRAGSYEQYF.

V gene TRBV7-9 combines with J gene TRBJ2-5, with TRBD2 matching over 9 bases. CDR1 and CDR2 from the germline V gene are SEHNR and FQNEAQ (reference sequence). Germline trimming cut 5 bases from V and 3 bases from J; bases unmatched to any gene: 7. The CDR3 is 15 amino acids. CDR3 residues: CASSPGRLAEETQYF. CDR3 bases: TGTGCCAGCAGCCCGGGGAGACTAGCGGAAGAGACCCAGTACTTC.

The rearrangement joins TRBV7-2 to TRBJ2-1; possibly TRBD2 for D (5 bases). The CDR3 runs to 15 residues. Trimming removed 7 bases from V and 0 bases from J, with 13 bases in between. CDR1 and CDR2 from the germline V gene are SGHTA and FQGNSA. CDR3 DNA: TGTGCCAGCACCCAGCGGTTAGGCTCCTACAATGAGCAGTTCTTC. This translates into CASTQRLGSYNEQFF.

The V and J genes are TRBV6-5 and TRBJ1-5; the match to TRBD1 covers 8 bases. The germline V gene encodes CDR1 MNHEY and CDR2 SVGAGI. This CDR3 comprises 14 residues. V lost 6 bases and J lost 2; bases outside the gene matches: 3. The DNA of the CDR3 is TGTGCCAGCAGAAAGGACAGGGGCAATCAGCCCCAGCATTTT. Amino acid sequence: CASRKDRGNQPQHF.